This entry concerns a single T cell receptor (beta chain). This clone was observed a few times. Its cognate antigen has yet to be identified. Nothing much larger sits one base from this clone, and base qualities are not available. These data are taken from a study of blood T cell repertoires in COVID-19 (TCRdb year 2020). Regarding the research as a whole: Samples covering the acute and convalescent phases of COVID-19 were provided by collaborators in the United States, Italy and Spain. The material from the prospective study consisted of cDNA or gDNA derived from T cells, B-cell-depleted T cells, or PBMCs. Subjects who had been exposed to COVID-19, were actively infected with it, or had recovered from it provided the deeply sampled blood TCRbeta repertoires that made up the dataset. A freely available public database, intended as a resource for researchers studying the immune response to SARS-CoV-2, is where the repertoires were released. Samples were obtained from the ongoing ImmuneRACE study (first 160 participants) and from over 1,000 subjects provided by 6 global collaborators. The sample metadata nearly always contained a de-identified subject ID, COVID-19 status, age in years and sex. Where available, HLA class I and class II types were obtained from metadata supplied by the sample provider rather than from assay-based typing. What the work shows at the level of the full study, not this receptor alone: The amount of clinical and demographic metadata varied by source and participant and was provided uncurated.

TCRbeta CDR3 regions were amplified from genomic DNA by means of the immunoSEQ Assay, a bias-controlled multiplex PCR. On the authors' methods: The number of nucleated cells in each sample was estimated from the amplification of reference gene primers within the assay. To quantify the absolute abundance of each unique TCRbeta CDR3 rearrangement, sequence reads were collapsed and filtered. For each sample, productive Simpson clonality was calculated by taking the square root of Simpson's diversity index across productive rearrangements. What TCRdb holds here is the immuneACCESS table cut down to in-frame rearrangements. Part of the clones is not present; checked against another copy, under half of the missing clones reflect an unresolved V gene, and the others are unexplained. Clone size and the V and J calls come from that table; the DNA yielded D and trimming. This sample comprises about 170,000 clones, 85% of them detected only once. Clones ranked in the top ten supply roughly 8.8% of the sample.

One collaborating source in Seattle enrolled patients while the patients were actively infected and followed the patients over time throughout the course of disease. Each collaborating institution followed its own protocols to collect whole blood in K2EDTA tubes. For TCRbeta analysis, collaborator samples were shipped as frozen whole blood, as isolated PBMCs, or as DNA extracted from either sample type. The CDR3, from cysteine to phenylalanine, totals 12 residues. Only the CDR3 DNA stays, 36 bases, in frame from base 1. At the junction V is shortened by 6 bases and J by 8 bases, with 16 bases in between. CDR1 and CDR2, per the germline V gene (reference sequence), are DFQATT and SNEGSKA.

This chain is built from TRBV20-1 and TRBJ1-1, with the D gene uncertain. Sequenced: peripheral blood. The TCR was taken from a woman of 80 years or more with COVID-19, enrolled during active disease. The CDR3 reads CSASLGAGEAFF. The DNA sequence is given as TGCAGTGCCAGTCTGGGAGCGGGGGAAGCTTTCTTT.